This T cell receptor (beta chain) was observed in a study of beta chain features in type 1 diabetes. The V gene's germline CDR1 is SGHTA and CDR2 FQGNSA. The length of the CDR3 is 12 residues. V was trimmed by 5 bases and J by 4 bases, leaving 9 bases between them. Markers CD45RO/CCR7/CD25/CD127/CD95/CD27 served to sort CD4+ naive, central memory, regulatory and stem cell-like memory cells. Every bit of the isolated RNA underwent reverse transcription, so sequencing read expressed TCRB transcripts. Libraries were prepared by immunoSEQ multiplex PCR; TCRdb keeps only in-frame clonotypes and omits some of them. The data show 300,000 to 450,000 clones, around 12% seen once. Regarding this clone: Its antigen is still unknown. This sample also contains other DNA sequences that code for the same CDR3.

Overall study results and limits: Patients' naive, central memory and Treg TCRB repertoires seemed closer to one another than those of healthy donors. Highly expressing activated T cells could be over-counted with a cDNA template. Fewer insertions but more deletions were seen at VDJ junctions in type 1 diabetes patients. All four CD4+ subsets of Type 1 diabetes patients contained TCRB CDR3s that were moderately but significantly shorter.

The sample consisted of naive CD4+ T cells from blood. The J gene is TRBJ2-7, the V gene TRBV7-2; D not resolved. This TCR derives from a woman between 18 and 29 years old with type 1 diabetes. CDR3 region: CASSPLGYEQYF. Here the CDR3 DNA reads TGTGCCAGCAGCCCCCTCGGGTACGAGCAGTACTTC.